Following are 12 T cell receptor beta chains from one sample sequenced in a study of OX40 agonist ivuxolimab in advanced cancers. Clones were sequenced by immunoSEQ multiplex PCR, and TCRdb holds only the in-frame ones, with some missing. Of tens of thousands of clones listed, roughly four fifths are singletons. The sequences come from CD4+ or CD8+ T cells sorted from blood, collected in a trial of the OX40 agonist ivuxolimab. The receptors were gathered from an adult with an advanced solid tumor such as melanoma, head and neck, liver or kidney cancer.

J is TRBJ1-5 and V is TRBV6-1; 7 bases map to TRBD1. From germline, CDR1 is MNHNS and CDR2 SASEGT. Germline trimming cut 6 bases from V and 5 bases from J; bases unmatched to any gene: 7. This CDR3 contains 14 residues. This chain's CDR3 is CASSKTQGDQPQHF. The CDR3 bases are TGTGCCAGCAGCAAGACTCAGGGGGATCAGCCCCAGCATTTT.

This rearrangement joins TRBV19 to TRBJ2-6, with D perhaps matching TRBD1 or TRBD2 (7 bases each). The ends were cut back, 1 base at V and 0 bases at J, with 16 bases in the middle. CDR3 length: 19 amino acids. CDR1 and CDR2 (germline): LNHDA, SQIVND (reference sequence). The CDR3 DNA reads as TGTGCCAGTAGTATAGCGGCAGGGGGGGCCCGCTCTGGGGCCAACGTCCTGACTTTC. Protein product: CASSIAAGGARSGANVLTF.

This clone has a handful of counts. V and J are TRBV4-2 and TRBJ2-7, with TRBD1 matching over 10 bases. The V segment lost 2 bases and the J segment 4 bases; nucleotides outside the gene matches: 5. The CDR3 is 15 residues long. CDR1 LGHNA and CDR2 YNFKEQ come from the germline V gene. CDR3 loop: CASSQTGTGAYEQYF. CDR3 in DNA: TGTGCCAGCAGCCAAACCGGGACAGGGGCATACGAGCAGTACTTC.

The CDR3 here is CASSVDQGVFYEQYF. DNA for the CDR3: TGTGCCAGCAGCGTAGATCAGGGAGTGTTCTACGAGCAGTACTTC. The chain has TRBV9 and TRBJ2-7; D is possibly TRBD1 or TRBD2 (5 bases each). Germline V gene data show CDR1 as SGDLS and CDR2 as YYNGEE. Trimming left V 0 bases short and J 3 bases short, with 13 bases between. The CDR3 runs 15 residues.

The V and J genes are TRBV11-1 and TRBJ2-1, with TRBD2 matching 9 bases. The V and J ends lost 3 bases and 7 bases, in that order; junction bases with no gene match: 13. Looked up from germline, CDR1 is SGHAT and CDR2 is FQDESV (reference sequence). The CDR3 length is 17 residues. CDR3 loop: CASSFRPSGVVRNEQFF. CDR3 coding DNA: TGTGCCAGCAGCTTTAGGCCTAGCGGGGTAGTAAGGAATGAGCAGTTCTTC.

The chain carries TRBV7-7 and TRBJ2-1, with unresolved D. This CDR3 is 14 amino acids long. V was cut by 1 base and J by 6 bases, with 10 bases left in between. The germline V gene encodes CDR1 SSHAT and CDR2 FNYEAQ (reference sequence). CDR3 coding DNA: TGTGCCAGCAGCTTAGGGGTACAAGGCAATGAGCAGTTCTTC. It yields the protein CASSLGVQGNEQFF.

This clone has a single count. V and J are TRBV7-9 and TRBJ2-7, with TRBD2 as a possible D gene (7 bases). V lost 5 bases and J 4 bases, leaving 12 bases between the germline ends. Germline V CDR1 and CDR2: SEHNR, FQNEAQ (reference sequence). The CDR3 sequence is 13 residues long. The CDR3 DNA sequence: TGTGCCAGCAGCACAGGGAGGGCTTACGAGCAGTACTTC. Translating gives CASSTGRAYEQYF.

The V gene is TRBV5-4, the J gene TRBJ2-3; TRBD1 matches at 7 bases. The CDR3 consists of 13 residues. V shed 4 bases, J shed 3 bases, and the junction held 2 bases outside the gene matches. The germline CDR1 and CDR2 sequences are SGHNT and YYREEE (reference sequence). The CDR3 DNA sequence: TGTGCCAGCAGCAAGACAGGGACAGATACGCAGTATTTT. Residues: CASSKTGTDTQYF.

This chain links TRBV2 with TRBJ1-1; tentative D call: TRBD1 (5 bases). Germline CDR1 and CDR2: SNHLY and FYNNEI. There are 14 residues in the CDR3. V lost 5 bases to trimming and J lost 0 bases, with 10 bases between them. CDR3 region: CASSPTTVNTEAFF. CDR3 DNA sequence: TGTGCCAGCAGTCCCACGACAGTGAACACTGAAGCTTTCTTT.

The J gene is TRBJ1-5, the V gene TRBV6-1; D is undetermined. The CDR3 runs 14 residues. Germline V gene sequence: CDR1 MNHNS, CDR2 SASEGT. V lost 3 bases to trimming and J lost 0 bases, with 6 bases between them. CDR3 sequence reads: CASSDGYSNQPQHF. The CDR3 DNA follows: TGTGCCAGCAGTGACGGTTATAGCAATCAGCCCCAGCATTTT.

This rearrangement joins TRBV20-1 to TRBJ1-2; D might be TRBD1 (5 bases). Trimming took 3 bases from V and 7 from J, leaving 9 bases between them. Germline V gene sequence: CDR1 DFQATT, CDR2 SNEGSKA (reference sequence). The CDR3 length is 11 residues. As DNA, the CDR3 is TGCAGTGCTAGGGGGGGTGGTGGCTACACCTTC. The encoded protein is CSARGGGGYTF.

The chain joins TRBV6-5 to TRBJ1-3; D unclear. V was shortened by 6 bases and J by 3 bases, with 12 bases between the two germline ends. This CDR3 spans 14 amino acids. Germline V lookup: CDR1 MNHEY, CDR2 SVGAGI. CDR3 nucleotide sequence: TGTGCCAGCAGAAACGGGTGGGGTGGAAACACCATATATTTT. Protein sequence: CASRNGWGGNTIYF.